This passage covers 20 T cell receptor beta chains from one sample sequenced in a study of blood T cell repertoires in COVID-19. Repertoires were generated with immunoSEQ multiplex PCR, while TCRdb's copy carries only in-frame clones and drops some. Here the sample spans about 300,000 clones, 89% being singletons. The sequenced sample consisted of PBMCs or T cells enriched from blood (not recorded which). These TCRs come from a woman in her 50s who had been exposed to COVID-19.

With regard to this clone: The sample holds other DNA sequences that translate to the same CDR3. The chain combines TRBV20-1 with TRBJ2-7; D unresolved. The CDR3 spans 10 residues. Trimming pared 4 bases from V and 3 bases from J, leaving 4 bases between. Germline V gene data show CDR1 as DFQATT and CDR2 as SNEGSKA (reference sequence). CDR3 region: CSATNYEQYF. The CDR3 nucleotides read TGCAGTGCTACCAACTACGAGCAGTACTTC.

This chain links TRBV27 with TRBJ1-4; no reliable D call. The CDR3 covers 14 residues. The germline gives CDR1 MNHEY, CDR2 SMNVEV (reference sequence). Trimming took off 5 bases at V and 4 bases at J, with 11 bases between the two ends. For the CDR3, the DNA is TGTGCCAGCAGTCCTGTGGGGAGTAATGAAAAACTGTTTTTT. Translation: CASSPVGSNEKLFF.

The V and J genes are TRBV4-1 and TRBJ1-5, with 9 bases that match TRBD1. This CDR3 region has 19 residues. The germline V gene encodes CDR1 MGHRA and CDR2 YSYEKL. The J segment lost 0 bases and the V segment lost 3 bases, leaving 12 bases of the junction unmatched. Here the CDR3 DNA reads TGCGCCAGCAGCCACTCTTCGGACAGGGGACATAATAGCAATCAGCCCCAGCATTTT. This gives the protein CASSHSSDRGHNSNQPQHF.

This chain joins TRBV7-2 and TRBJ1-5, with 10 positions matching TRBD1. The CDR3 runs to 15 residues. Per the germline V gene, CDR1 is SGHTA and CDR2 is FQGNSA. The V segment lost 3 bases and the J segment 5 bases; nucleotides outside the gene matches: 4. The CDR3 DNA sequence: TGTGCCAGCAGCTTTGACAGGGGGCGAGATCAGCCCCAGCATTTT. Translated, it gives CASSFDRGRDQPQHF.

CDR3 in amino acids: CASKAGQYNSPLHF. The DNA for the CDR3 is TGTGCCAGTAAGGCGGGACAGTATAATTCACCCCTCCACTTT. V gene TRBV19 combines with J gene TRBJ1-6; 7 nucleotides agree with TRBD1. The CDR3 runs 14 residues. Germline assignment: CDR1 LNHDA and CDR2 SQIVND (reference sequence). After removal of 7 bases from V and 4 bases from J, the junction contained 4 bases not matched to a gene.

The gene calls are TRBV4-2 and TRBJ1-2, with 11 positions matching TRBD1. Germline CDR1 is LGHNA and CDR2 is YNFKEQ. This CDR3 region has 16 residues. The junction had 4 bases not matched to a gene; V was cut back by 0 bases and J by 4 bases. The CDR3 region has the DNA TGTGCCAGCAGCCAAGATTGGACAGGGGGCGGCTATGGCTACACCTTC. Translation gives CASSQDWTGGGYGYTF.

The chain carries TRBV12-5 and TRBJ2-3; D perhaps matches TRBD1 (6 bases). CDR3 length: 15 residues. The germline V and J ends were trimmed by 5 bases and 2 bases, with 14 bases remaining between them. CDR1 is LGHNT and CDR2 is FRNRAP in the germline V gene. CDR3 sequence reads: CASGRDTFPTDTQYF. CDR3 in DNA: TGTGCTAGTGGTCGGGACACATTTCCCACAGATACGCAGTATTTT.

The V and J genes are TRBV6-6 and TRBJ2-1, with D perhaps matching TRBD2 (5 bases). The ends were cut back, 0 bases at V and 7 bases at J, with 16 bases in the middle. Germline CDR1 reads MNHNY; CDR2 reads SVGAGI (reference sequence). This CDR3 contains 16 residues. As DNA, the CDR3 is TGTGCCAGCAGTTACTCTATAATAGCGTCAAGTAATGAGCAGTTCTTC. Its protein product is CASSYSIIASSNEQFF.

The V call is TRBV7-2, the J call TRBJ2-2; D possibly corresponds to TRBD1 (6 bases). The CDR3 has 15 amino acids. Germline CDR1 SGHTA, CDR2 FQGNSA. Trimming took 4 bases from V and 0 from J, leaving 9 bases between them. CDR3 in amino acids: CASSSGTTNTGELFF. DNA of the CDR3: TGTGCCAGCAGCTCCGGGACAACGAACACCGGGGAGCTGTTTTTT.

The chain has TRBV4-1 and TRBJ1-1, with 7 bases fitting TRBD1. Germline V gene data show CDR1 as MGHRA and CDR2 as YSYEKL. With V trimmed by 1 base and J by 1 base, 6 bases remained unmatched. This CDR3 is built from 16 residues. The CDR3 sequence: CASSQVRQGGNTEAFF. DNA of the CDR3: TGCGCCAGCAGCCAAGTGCGCCAGGGGGGGAACACTGAAGCTTTCTTT.

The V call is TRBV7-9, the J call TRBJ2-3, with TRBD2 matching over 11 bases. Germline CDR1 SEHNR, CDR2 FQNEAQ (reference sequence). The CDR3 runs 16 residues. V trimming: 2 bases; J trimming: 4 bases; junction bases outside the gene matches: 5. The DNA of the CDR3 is TGTGCCAGCAGCTTACTAGCGGGGGGCCAGGCAGATACGCAGTATTTT. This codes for CASSLLAGGQADTQYF.

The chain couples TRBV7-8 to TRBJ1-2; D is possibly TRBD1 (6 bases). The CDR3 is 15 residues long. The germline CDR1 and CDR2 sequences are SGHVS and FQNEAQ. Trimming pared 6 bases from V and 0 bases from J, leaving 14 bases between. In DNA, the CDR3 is TGTGCCAGCAGGTTGACAGGATCAACTAACTATGGCTACACCTTC. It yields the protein CASRLTGSTNYGYTF.

The CDR3: CAWRWAREAFF. As DNA, the CDR3 is TGTGCCTGGAGATGGGCACGGGAAGCTTTCTTT. The gene calls are TRBV30 and TRBJ1-1, with D uncertain. In germline, CDR1 is GTSNPN, CDR2 SVGIG (reference sequence). Trimming cost V 3 bases and J 8 bases, with 10 bases left between them. CDR3 length: 11 residues.

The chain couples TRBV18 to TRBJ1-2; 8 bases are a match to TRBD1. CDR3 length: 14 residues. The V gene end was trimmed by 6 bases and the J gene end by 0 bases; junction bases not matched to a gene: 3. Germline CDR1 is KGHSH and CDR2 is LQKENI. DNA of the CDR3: TGTGCCAGCTCGGGACAGGATACTAACTATGGCTACACCTTC. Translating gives CASSGQDTNYGYTF.

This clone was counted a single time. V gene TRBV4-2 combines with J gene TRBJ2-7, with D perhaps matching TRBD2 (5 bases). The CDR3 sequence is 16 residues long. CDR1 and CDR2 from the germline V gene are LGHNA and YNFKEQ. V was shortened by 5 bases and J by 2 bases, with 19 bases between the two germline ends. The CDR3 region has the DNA TGTGCCAGCAGCTCGGGGTTACATCCGGAGACCTACGAGCAGTACTTC. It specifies CASSSGLHPETYEQYF.

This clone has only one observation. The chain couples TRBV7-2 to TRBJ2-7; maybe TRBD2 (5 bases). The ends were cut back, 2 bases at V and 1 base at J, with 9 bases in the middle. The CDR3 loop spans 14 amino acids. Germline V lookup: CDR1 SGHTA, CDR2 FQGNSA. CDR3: CASSLTPGSYEQYF. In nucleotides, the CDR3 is TGTGCCAGCAGCTTAACCCCGGGGTCCTACGAGCAGTACTTC.

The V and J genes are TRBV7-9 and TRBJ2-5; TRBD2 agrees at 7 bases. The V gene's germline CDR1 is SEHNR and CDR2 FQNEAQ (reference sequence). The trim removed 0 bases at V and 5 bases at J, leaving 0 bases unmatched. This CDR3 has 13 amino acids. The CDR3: CASSLAGGETQYF. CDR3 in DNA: TGTGCCAGCAGCTTAGCGGGGGGGGAGACCCAGTACTTC.

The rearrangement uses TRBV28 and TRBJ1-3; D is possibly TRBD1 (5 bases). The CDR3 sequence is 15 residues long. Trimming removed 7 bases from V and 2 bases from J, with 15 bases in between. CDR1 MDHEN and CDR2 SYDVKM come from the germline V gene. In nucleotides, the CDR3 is TGTGCCAGCACCGCCCCGGGAGGGGCTGGAAACACCATATATTTT. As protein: CASTAPGGAGNTIYF.

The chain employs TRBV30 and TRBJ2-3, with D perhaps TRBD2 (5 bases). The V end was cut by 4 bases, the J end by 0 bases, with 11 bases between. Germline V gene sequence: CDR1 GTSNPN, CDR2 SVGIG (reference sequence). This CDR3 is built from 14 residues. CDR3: CAWTGGGSTDTQYF. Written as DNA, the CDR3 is TGTGCCTGGACCGGAGGCGGGAGCACAGATACGCAGTATTTT.

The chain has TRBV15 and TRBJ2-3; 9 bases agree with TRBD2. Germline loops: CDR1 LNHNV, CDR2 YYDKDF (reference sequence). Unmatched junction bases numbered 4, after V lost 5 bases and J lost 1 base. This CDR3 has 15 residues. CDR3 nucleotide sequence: TGTGCCACCAGCGTCGGGACTAGCCGCACAGATACGCAGTATTTT. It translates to CATSVGTSRTDTQYF.